The next 14 T cell receptor beta chains were all read from a single sample in a study of neurological immune-mediated disorders. TCRdb reanalysed the 5' RACE reads using MiXCR and keeps one entry per CDR3 protein. The profile covers 18,000 or so distinct CDR3 sequences, with roughly a tenth appearing a single time and 25% to 35% taken by the ten largest. The source material was CD8+ T cells from blood. These receptors were obtained from a woman in her forties or fifties in good health.

In this sample, this clonotype turned up many times. The chain combines TRBV15 with TRBJ2-1; unclear D gene. The CDR3 is 16 amino acids. From germline, CDR1 is LNHNV and CDR2 YYDKDF (reference sequence). Trimming pared 0 bases from V and 0 bases from J, leaving 9 bases between. CDR3 DNA sequence: TGTGCCACCAGCAGAGATTTCGGTAGCTCCTACAATGAGCAGTTCTTC. Its translation: CATSRDFGSSYNEQFF.

This clonotype was recorded many times. The chain is built from TRBV6-6 and TRBJ2-3; D remains ambiguous. Deletions cut 0 bases from V and 6 bases from J, with 7 bases between. This CDR3 is built from 13 residues. Germline values: CDR1 MNHNY, CDR2 SVGAGI (reference sequence). CDR3 bases: TGTGCCAGCAGTTACTCCCCCATGGATACGCAGTATTTT. It specifies CASSYSPMDTQYF.

This clonotype was picked up many times. The rearrangement links TRBV7-9 to TRBJ2-7; D is unresolved. This CDR3 spans 12 amino acids. Germline CDR1 reads SEHNR; CDR2 reads FQNEAQ (reference sequence). Trimming stripped 5 bases from V and 6 bases from J, with 11 bases between. CDR3 sequence: CASSEIMSEQYF. The DNA of the CDR3 is TGTGCCAGCAGCGAGATAATGAGCGAGCAGTACTTC.

This clonotype was found many times. This rearrangement joins TRBV9 to TRBJ2-1; 9 bases are a match to TRBD2. Germline V gives CDR1 SGDLS, CDR2 YYNGEE. V shed 4 bases, J shed 5 bases, and the junction held 7 bases outside the gene matches. The CDR3 is 15 residues long. In nucleotides, the CDR3 is TGTGCCAGCAGCCCCGCGGGAGGGCCCAACAATGAGCAGTTCTTC. Protein product: CASSPAGGPNNEQFF.

This clonotype was seen repeatedly, ten times or more. The chain couples TRBV20-1 to TRBJ2-3; possible D gene TRBD2, 5 bases. Germline V gene data show CDR1 as DFQATT and CDR2 as SNEGSKA (reference sequence). V lost 0 bases and J lost 0, with 7 bases in between. The CDR3 runs 14 residues. The CDR3, as DNA: TGCAGTGCTAGAGACCCGGGGAGCACAGATACGCAGTATTTT. It translates to CSARDPGSTDTQYF.

The table lists this clonotype with many counts. This rearrangement joins TRBV20-1 to TRBJ1-1; tentative D call: TRBD1 (5 bases). Per germline, CDR1 DFQATT and CDR2 SNEGSKA (reference sequence). V lost 6 bases, J lost 3 bases, and 17 bases lay in between. The CDR3 is 14 amino acids. In DNA form, the CDR3 reads TGCAGTGCCTTACTGACAGTGGTGCACACTGAAGCTTTCTTT. It yields the protein CSALLTVVHTEAFF.

This clonotype appeared many times. The chain carries TRBV10-3 and TRBJ2-1; TRBD1 is a possible D gene (5 bases). CDR3 size: 17 residues. Per the germline V gene, CDR1 is ENHRY and CDR2 is SYGVKD. Between the trimmed V and J ends, which lost 3 bases and 2 bases, there was a span of 17 bases. CDR3 in DNA: TGTGCCATCAGTGAAAAGGAAGGGGTTCGAGCCTACAATGAGCAGTTCTTC. Protein: CAISEKEGVRAYNEQFF.

The V and J genes are TRBV29-1 and TRBJ2-5; the match to TRBD1 covers 10 bases. Trimming at V came to 5 bases and at J to 6 bases, leaving 15 bases not matched to a gene. The CDR3 totals 16 residues. The germline gives CDR1 SQVTM, CDR2 ANQGSEA. Written as DNA, the CDR3 is TGCAGCGTTCCAAGAACCGGGACAGGGGTCGATAAGACCCAGTACTTC. This sequence encodes CSVPRTGTGVDKTQYF. Full variable domain (remainder filled in from reference TRBV29-1 and TRBJ2-5): SAVISQKPSRDICQRGTSLTIQCQVDSQVTMMFWYRQQPGQSLTLIATANQGSEATYESGFVIDKFPISRPNLTFSTLTVSNMSPEDSSIYLCSVPRTGTGVDKTQYFGPGTRLLVL.

This clonotype was counted at least ten times. This chain's CDR3 is CASSEGSTREQFF. DNA of the CDR3: TGTGCCAGCAGTGAGGGTTCCACGCGCGAGCAGTTCTTC. The chain is built from TRBV27 and TRBJ2-1; D is perhaps TRBD2 (5 bases). The CDR3 extends over 13 amino acids. V lost 5 bases, J lost 10 bases, and 15 bases lay in between. Per germline, CDR1 MNHEY and CDR2 SMNVEV (reference sequence).

This clonotype is labeled as medium-sized. V gene TRBV5-1 combines with J gene TRBJ1-5, with D maybe TRBD1 (6 bases). The germline V gene has CDR1 SGHRS and CDR2 YFSETQ. This CDR3 has 14 amino acids. V was trimmed by 5 bases and J by 6 bases, leaving 15 bases between them. CDR3 residues: CASSLDGGSQPQHF. DNA of the CDR3: TGCGCCAGCAGTCTAGACGGGGGCAGTCAGCCCCAGCATTTT.

This clonotype occurred many times. The chain combines TRBV10-3 with TRBJ2-7; tentative D call: TRBD2 (6 bases). The V gene lost 8 bases and the J gene lost 2 bases, with 16 bases spanning the gap. CDR1 ENHRY and CDR2 SYGVKD come from the germline V gene. This CDR3 is built from 14 residues. In DNA, the CDR3 is TGTGCCATCGCGGGGACTGACAATCCCTACGAGCAGTACTTC. It encodes CAIAGTDNPYEQYF.

This clonotype was counted ten times or more. The chain joins TRBV28 to TRBJ1-6; weak D call: TRBD1 (6 bases). The CDR3 length is 14 residues. V lost 5 bases and J 9 bases, leaving 14 bases between the germline ends. CDR1 and CDR2 (germline): MDHEN, SYDVKM. Here the CDR3 reads CASSLQGLGSPLHF. Written as DNA, the CDR3 is TGTGCCAGCAGTCTACAGGGACTTGGTTCACCCCTCCACTTT.

By sample fraction, this clonotype is medium-sized (0.01 to 0.1%). The chain combines TRBV4-1 with TRBJ2-1, with D hard to call. The germline V gene has CDR1 MGHRA and CDR2 YSYEKL. This CDR3 has 15 amino acids. The germline V and J ends were trimmed by 1 base and 5 bases, with 12 bases remaining between them. CDR3: CASSQATVYDNEQFF. In DNA form, the CDR3 reads TGCGCCAGCAGCCAAGCGACCGTGTATGACAATGAGCAGTTCTTC.

In its sample, this clonotype was seen many times. This chain uses TRBV5-1 with TRBJ2-7; TRBD2 matches at 11 bases. Germline values: CDR1 SGHRS, CDR2 YFSETQ. V shed 5 bases, J shed 0 bases, and the junction held 10 bases outside the gene matches. This CDR3 contains 17 residues. DNA for the CDR3: TGCGCCAGCAGTTATGTTCCTAGCGGGGGGACCTCCTACGAGCAGTACTTC. The encoded protein is CASSYVPSGGTSYEQYF.